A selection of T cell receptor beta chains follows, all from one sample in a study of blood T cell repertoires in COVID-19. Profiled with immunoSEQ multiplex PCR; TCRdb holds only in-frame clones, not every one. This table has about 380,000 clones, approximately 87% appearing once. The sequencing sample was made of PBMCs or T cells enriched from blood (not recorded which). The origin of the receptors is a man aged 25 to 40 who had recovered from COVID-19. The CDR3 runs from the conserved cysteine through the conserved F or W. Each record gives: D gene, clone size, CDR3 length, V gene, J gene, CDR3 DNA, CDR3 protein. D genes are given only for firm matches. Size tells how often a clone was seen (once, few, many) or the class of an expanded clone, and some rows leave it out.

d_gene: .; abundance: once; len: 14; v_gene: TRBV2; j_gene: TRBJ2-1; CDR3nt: TGTGCCAGCACCGAAGATCGGGGTTACAATGAGCAGTTCTTC; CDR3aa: CASTEDRGYNEQFF
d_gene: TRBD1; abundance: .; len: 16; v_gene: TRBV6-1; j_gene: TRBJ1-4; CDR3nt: TGTGCCAGCAGTGGCAAAACCGGGACAGGTTATGAAAAACTGTTTTTT; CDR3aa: CASSGKTGTGYEKLFF
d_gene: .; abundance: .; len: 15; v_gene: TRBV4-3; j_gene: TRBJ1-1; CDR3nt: TGCGCCAGCAGCCAAGCGGGACAAAGGAACACTGAAGCTTTCTTT; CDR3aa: CASSQAGQRNTEAFF
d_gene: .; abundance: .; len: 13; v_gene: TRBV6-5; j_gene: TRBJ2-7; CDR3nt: TGTGCCAGCAGTTGGGGGGTGACCTACGAGCAGTACTTC; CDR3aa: CASSWGVTYEQYF
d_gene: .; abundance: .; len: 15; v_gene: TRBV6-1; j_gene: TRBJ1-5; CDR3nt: TGTGCCAGCAGTGAATGGGGCAGCCCCGTAGGGCCCCAGCATTTT; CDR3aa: CASSEWGSPVGPQHF
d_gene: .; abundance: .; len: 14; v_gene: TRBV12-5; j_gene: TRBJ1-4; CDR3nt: TGTGCTAGTGGTTTGAATGGGCTACCGGGGAAACTGTTTTTT; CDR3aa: CASGLNGLPGKLFF
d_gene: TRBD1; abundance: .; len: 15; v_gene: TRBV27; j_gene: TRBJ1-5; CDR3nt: TGTGCCAGCAGTCAGATGGGGACAGAAAATCAGCCCCAGCATTTT; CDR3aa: CASSQMGTENQPQHF
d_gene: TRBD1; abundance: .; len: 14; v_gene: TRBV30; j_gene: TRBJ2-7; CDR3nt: TGTGCCTGGAGTATGGGGACAGGGATGAGCGAGCAGTACTTC; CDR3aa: CAWSMGTGMSEQYF
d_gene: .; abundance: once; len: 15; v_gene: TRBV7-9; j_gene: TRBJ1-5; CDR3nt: TGTGCCAGCAGCCTTGACAGCAGCGGCAATCAGCCCCAGCATTTT; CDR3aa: CASSLDSSGNQPQHF
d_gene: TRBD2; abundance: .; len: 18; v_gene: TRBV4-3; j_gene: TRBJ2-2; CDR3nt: TGCGCCAGCAGCCGGGGAAGGACTAGCGGGGGTAGGACCGGGGAGCTGTTTTTT; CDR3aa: CASSRGRTSGGRTGELFF
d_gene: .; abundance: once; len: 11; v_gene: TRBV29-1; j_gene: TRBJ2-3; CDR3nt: TGCAGCGTTCCTAGCCCAGATACGCAGTATTTT; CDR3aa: CSVPSPDTQYF
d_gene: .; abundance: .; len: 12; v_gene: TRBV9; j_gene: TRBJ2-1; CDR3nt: TGTGCCAGCAGCGTAGCCGGGACAGAGCAGTTCTTC; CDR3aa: CASSVAGTEQFF
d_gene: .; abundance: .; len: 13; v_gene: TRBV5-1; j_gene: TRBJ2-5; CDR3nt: TGCGCCAGCAGCTCCCCTGAGGGTGAGACCCAGTACTTC; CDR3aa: CASSSPEGETQYF
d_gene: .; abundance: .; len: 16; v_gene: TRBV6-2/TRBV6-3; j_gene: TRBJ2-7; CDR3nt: TGTGCCAGCAGCCCCCTGACCCCAGGGAAGTTGTACGAGCAGTACTTC; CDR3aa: CASSPLTPGKLYEQYF
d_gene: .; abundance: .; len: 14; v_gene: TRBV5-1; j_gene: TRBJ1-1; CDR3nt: TGCGCCAGCCTCCTCGGGGATTGGAGCACTGAAGCTTTCTTT; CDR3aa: CASLLGDWSTEAFF
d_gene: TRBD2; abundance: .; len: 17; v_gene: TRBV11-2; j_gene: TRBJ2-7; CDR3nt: TGTGCCAGCAGCTTAGATTCACTAGCGGGGGTCTCCTACGAGCAGTACTTC; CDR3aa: CASSLDSLAGVSYEQYF
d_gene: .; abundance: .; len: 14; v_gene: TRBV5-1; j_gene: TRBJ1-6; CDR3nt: TGCGCCAGCAGCTTGGGGGGAGGGAATTCACCCCTCCACTTT; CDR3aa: CASSLGGGNSPLHF
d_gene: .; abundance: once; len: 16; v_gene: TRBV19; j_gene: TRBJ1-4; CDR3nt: TGTGCCAGTAGGCGGGCCAGGCTTACAACTAATGAAAAACTGTTTTTT; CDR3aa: CASRRARLTTNEKLFF
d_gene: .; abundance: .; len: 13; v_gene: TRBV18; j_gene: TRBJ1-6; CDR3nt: TGTGCCAGCTCGTCGGGAAAGGATTCACCCCTCCACTTT; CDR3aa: CASSSGKDSPLHF
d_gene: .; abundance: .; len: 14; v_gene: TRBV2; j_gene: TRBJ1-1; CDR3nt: TGTGCCAGCAGTGACTTGGACAGGAACACTGAAGCTTTCTTT; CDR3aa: CASSDLDRNTEAFF
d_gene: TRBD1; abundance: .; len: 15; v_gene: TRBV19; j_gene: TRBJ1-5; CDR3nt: TGTGCCAGTAGTGTGACAGGGACATACAATCAGCCCCAGCATTTT; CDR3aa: CASSVTGTYNQPQHF
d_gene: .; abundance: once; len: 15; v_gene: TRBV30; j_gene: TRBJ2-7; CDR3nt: TGTGCCTGGAGTGTTACCGGACTGCCCCCCTACGAGCAGTACTTC; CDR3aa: CAWSVTGLPPYEQYF
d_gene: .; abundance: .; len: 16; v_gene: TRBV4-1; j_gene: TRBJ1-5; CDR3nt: TGCGCCAGCAGCCCCATCCAGGGCCCACAGGGACAGCCCCAGCATTTT; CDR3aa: CASSPIQGPQGQPQHF
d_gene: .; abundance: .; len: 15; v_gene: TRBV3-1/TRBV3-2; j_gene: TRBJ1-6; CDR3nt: TGTGCCAGCAGCCAAGGGGCGGCGAAGGGGGCACCCCTCCACTTT; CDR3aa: CASSQGAAKGAPLHF
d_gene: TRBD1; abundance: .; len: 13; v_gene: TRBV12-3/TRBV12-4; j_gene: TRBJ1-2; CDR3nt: TGTGCCAGCACCATGGACAGGAGGAATGGCTACACCTTC; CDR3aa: CASTMDRRNGYTF
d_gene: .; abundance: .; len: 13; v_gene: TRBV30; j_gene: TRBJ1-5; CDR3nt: TGTGCCTGGACGGGACAACTTAACGGGGCCCAGCATTTT; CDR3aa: CAWTGQLNGAQHF